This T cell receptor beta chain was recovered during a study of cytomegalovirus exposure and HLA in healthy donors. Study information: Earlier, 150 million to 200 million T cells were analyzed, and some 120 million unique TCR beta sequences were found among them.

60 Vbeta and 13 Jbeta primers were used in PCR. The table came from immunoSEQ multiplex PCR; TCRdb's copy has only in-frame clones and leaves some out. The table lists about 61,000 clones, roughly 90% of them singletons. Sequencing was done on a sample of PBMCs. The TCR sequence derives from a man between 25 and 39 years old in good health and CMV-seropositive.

The CDR3 sequence is CASSQILGLEGYEQYF. DNA of the CDR3: TGCGCCAGCAGCCAAATACTCGGGCTAGAGGGCTACGAGCAGTACTTC. This chain joins TRBV4-1 and TRBJ2-7; D may be TRBD2 (5 bases). The CDR3 has 16 amino acids. The V gene's germline CDR1 is MGHRA and CDR2 YSYEKL. V shed 2 bases and J shed 3 bases, with 17 bases lying between them.